This TCR beta chain is drawn from a study of T cell responses to AZD1222 COVID-19 vaccine. Study-level information: Second-dose intervals of approximately 4 or approximately 12 weeks were pooled. Study results and limitations: No day 14 peak samples; only post-peak repertoires were characterized. Breadth and depth of Spike-specific TCRs rose after two AZD1222 doses. Donors, mostly white British, included more females; clonal diversity was possibly underestimated.

This clone turned up a few times. Its antigen is undetermined. The assay was immunoSEQ multiplex PCR, and TCRdb's table has in-frame clones only and misses some. The sample includes 150,000 to 200,000 clones, 88% seen only once; the top ten take 7.7%. J was trimmed by 2 bases and V by 4 bases; bases with no gene match: 9. The CDR3 contains 16 residues. Germline V gene sequence: CDR1 SGHVS, CDR2 FNYEAQ. The rearrangement uses TRBV7-6 and TRBJ2-7; 9 bases line up with TRBD1. This clonotype was obtained from an adult in good health. The specimen was peripheral blood, collected on day 0 of AZD1222 vaccination. CDR3 coding DNA: TGTGCCAGCAGCTCGCGACGGGACAGGGATCCCTACGAGCAGTACTTC. Translation: CASSSRRDRDPYEQYF.